This TCR beta chain was recovered during a study of identical twins. This clonotype has more than one count but fewer than ten. TCRdb recomputed calls from the 5' RACE reads with MiXCR, one row per CDR3 protein. The sample has around 550,000 distinct CDR3 sequences; about 16% are singletons. Germline values: CDR1 MGHRA, CDR2 YSYEKL. This CDR3 region has 18 residues. J gave up 1 base and V 4 bases, and 15 bases lay outside the gene matches. The same specimen was also included in a second study, on yellow fever vaccine responses in identical twins.

The J gene is TRBJ2-5, the V gene TRBV4-1; 7 bases line up with TRBD2. This receptor was obtained from a woman younger than 35 in good health. Input material: CD4+ T cells sorted from blood. DNA of the CDR3: TGCGCCAGCAGCCGAAGACTAGCCGCCGCTAAGATCCAAGAGACCCAGTACTTC. It encodes CASSRRLAAAKIQETQYF.